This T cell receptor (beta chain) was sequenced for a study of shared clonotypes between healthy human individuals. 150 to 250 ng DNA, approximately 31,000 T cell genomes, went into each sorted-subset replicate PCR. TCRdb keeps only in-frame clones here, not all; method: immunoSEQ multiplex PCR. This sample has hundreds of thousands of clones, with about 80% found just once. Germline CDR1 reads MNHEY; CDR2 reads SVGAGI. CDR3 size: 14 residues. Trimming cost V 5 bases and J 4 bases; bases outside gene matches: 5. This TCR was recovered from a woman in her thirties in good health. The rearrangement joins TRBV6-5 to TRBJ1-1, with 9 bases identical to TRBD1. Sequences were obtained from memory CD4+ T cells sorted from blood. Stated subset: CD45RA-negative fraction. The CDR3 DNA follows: TGTGCCAGCAGTGGGGACAGGGCCCCCACTGAAGCTTTCTTT. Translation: CASSGDRAPTEAFF.